This T cell receptor beta chain was sequenced for a study of blood T cell repertoires in COVID-19. Clones were read by immunoSEQ multiplex PCR, and TCRdb kept only the in-frame ones, dropping some. The data show about 180,000 clones, approximately 81% seen once. Between the trimmed V and J ends, which lost 1 base and 0 bases, there was a span of 6 bases. The CDR3 spans 14 residues. Germline values: CDR1 MGHRA, CDR2 YSYEKL. Clinical history as reported by participants underpinned cohort assignment. The TCR sequence derives from a woman aged 40 to 55 with acute COVID-19. Material: PBMCs or T cells enriched from blood (not recorded which). V is TRBV4-1 and J is TRBJ1-1; possibly TRBD1 for D (5 bases). The CDR3 region is CASSQGQLNTEAFF. CDR3 DNA: TGCGCCAGCAGCCAAGGACAGTTGAACACTGAAGCTTTCTTT.